This TCR beta chain was profiled in a study of blood T cell repertoires in COVID-19. Study-level background: Whether acute or convalescent, the COVID-19 samples came from the United States, Italy and Spain.

In the original processing: Reference gene primer amplification in the assay estimated nucleated cell counts. Profiled with immunoSEQ multiplex PCR; TCRdb holds only in-frame clones, not every one. Clonal size and the V and J genes are those of that table, whereas D and trimming came from the DNA. The sample yields about 150,000 clones, 85% seen once. Those enrolled, adults aged roughly 18 to 89 years, came from 25 or so US areas. Self-reported history from a screening survey and questionnaire set each donor's cohort. With regard to this clone: The DNA is omitted, as the CDR3 cannot be located on it reliably, and the CDR3 follows TCRdb's listing.

Termini included, the CDR3 measures 19 amino acids. Germline-derived CDR1 and CDR2 are MNHEY and SMNVEV (reference sequence). The origin of this receptor is a woman between 35 and 50 years old who had recovered from COVID-19. The chain joins TRBV27 to TRBJ2-1; the table assigns TRBD2, which was not confirmed against the DNA. The sample was PBMCs or T cells enriched from blood (not recorded which). CDR3 loop: CASSLRRAEGLAGNNEQFF.